This paragraph covers one T cell receptor (beta chain) sequence. As yet, its antigen is unknown. Data came from immunoSEQ multiplex PCR; TCRdb stores just in-frame clones and leaves some out. The sample records roughly 60,000 clones, 92% being singletons. This sample is part of a study of cytomegalovirus exposure and HLA in healthy donors. The junction had 14 bases not matched to a gene; V was cut back by 6 bases and J by 6 bases. CDR1 is MDHEN and CDR2 is SYDVKM in the germline V gene. The length of the CDR3 is 17 residues. Notes on the study in general: Most TCRs appeared rarely, but some public TCRs recurred in many donors. The tendency of first-cohort TCR clusters to co-occur in the roughly 110 validation repertoires was identified by a subsequent analysis. Some TCR beta chains (around 180 of them) were listed as cytomegalovirus-associated. High specificity and sensitivity for cytomegalovirus status were reported for the classifier.

This sequence originates from a woman younger than 35 in good health and CMV-seronegative. V is TRBV28 and J is TRBJ2-2; 9 bases match TRBD2. Sequencing used PBMCs. In DNA, the CDR3 is TGTGCCAGCAGCTACTCAAGCGGGGGGTTTACACCCGGGGAGCTGTTTTTT. Translated: CASSYSSGGFTPGELFF.